This TCR beta chain was recorded in a study of blood T cell repertoires in COVID-19. Study as a whole: COVID-19 samples from acute and convalescent phases originated in the United States, Italy and Spain. PBMCs, B-cell-depleted T cells, or T cells were the source of the cDNA or gDNA that made up the material.

Assay: immunoSEQ multiplex PCR; the TCRdb copy retains only in-frame clones and omits some. In the table there are 59,000 or so clones, 65% to 85% of which are singletons. The germline gives CDR1 MNHEY, CDR2 SVGAGI. The germline V and J ends were trimmed by 5 bases and 2 bases, with 10 bases remaining between them. CDR3 size: 15 residues. The V call is TRBV6-5, the J call TRBJ2-6; perhaps TRBD1 as D (5 bases). The sequenced sample consisted of peripheral blood. The TCR was taken from a man between 60 and 70 years old with acute or convalescent COVID-19. Here the CDR3 reads CASSQQGTGANVLTF. Here the CDR3 DNA reads TGTGCCAGCAGTCAGCAGGGAACTGGGGCCAACGTCCTGACTTTC.